Given below is one TCR beta chain in context. Sequencing was performed with immunoSEQ multiplex PCR; in TCRdb, only in-frame clones are kept and a portion is missing. Among approximately 2,000,000 clones listed, about nine tenths were seen once. The CDR3 totals 15 residues. CDR1 and CDR2 from the germline V gene are SNHLY and FYNNEI. Deletions cut 6 bases from V and 0 bases from J, with 14 bases between. These data originate in a study of shared clonotypes between healthy human individuals. The chain uses TRBV2 and TRBJ1-1; D might be TRBD1 (5 bases). The sequenced sample was naive CD4+ T cells from PBMCs. Stated subset: CD45RA+ positively selected. The source of this sequence is a man between 18 and 29 years old in good health. Some clones in this sample may be carry-over from other donors' samples. Written as DNA, the CDR3 is TGTGCCAGCAGAGACAGAGGGGCCCTGAACACTGAAGCTTTCTTT. Its translation is CASRDRGALNTEAFF.